Shown below are 2 T cell receptor beta chains from a single sample sequenced in a study of OX40 agonist ivuxolimab in advanced cancers. The repertoire was sequenced with immunoSEQ multiplex PCR; TCRdb's copy has only in-frame clones and lacks some. The data show some 83,000 clones, approximately 91% seen once. Material: CD4+ or CD8+ T cells sorted from blood, obtained in a trial of the OX40 agonist ivuxolimab. These receptor sequences come from an adult with an advanced solid tumor such as melanoma, head and neck, liver or kidney cancer.

This clone came up once. One end of the junction is discordant with germline, which a read error may explain. The chain recombines TRBV6-1 with TRBJ2-1; perhaps D is TRBD1 or TRBD2 (5 bases each). The germline CDR1 and CDR2 sequences are MNHNS and SASEGT. This CDR3 contains 15 residues. CDR3 in DNA: TGTGCCAGCAGGGAGGTCGACAGCCCCTACAATAAGCAGTTCTTC. It translates to CASREVDSPYNKQFF.

With regard to this clone: The junction differs from germline at one of its ends, possibly a read error. V usage is TRBV30 and J usage is TRBJ2-2; possibly TRBD2 for D (5 bases). CDR3 size: 8 residues. The germline CDR1 and CDR2 sequences are GTSNPN and SVGIG (reference sequence). The CDR3 DNA follows: TGTGCCTGGGCGGGCCACTCTTTT. Translation: CAWAGHSF.